Listed below are T cell receptor beta chains from one sample, sequenced in a study of shared clonotypes between healthy human individuals. The method was immunoSEQ multiplex PCR; TCRdb's version includes in-frame clones alone and lacks a portion of them. Here the sample spans about a million clones, about 80% being singletons. Sample: memory CD4+ T cells from PBMCs. These receptors all stem from a man aged 18-30 years in good health. Some clones in this sample may be carry-over from other donors' samples. The CDR3 runs from the conserved cysteine through the conserved F or W. Each record gives: J gene, D gene, V gene, clone size, CDR3 protein, CDR3 DNA. The D gene is left open where the match is weak. Clone size is not always given. Where it is, it says once, few, many or a class for expanded clones.

>TRBJ1-1|.|TRBV28|few
CASRSGTEAFF
TGTGCCAGCAGATCCGGGACAGAAGCTTTCTTT
>TRBJ2-5|.|TRBV5-6|.
CASSQPSLETQYF
TGTGCCAGCAGCCAGCCTAGTCTAGAGACCCAGTACTTC
>TRBJ2-1|.|TRBV18|.
CASSPAGGNEQFF
TGTGCCAGCTCACCCGCAGGAGGGAATGAGCAGTTCTTC
>TRBJ2-7|TRBD2|TRBV4-3|.
CASSQEIGRGTSGTGRNEQYF
TGCGCCAGCAGCCAAGAAATAGGACGGGGGACTAGCGGGACAGGTAGGAACGAGCAGTACTTC
>TRBJ2-7|TRBD1|TRBV6-5|many
CASSYGTPGGSYEQYF
TGTGCCAGCAGTTACGGGACCCCAGGGGGCTCCTACGAGCAGTACTTC
>TRBJ1-5|TRBD1|TRBV19|.
CASSADRVQPQHF
TGTGCCAGTAGTGCCGACAGGGTGCAGCCCCAGCATTTT
>TRBJ1-2|.|TRBV10-1|once
CASSEYLPGNYGYTF
TGCGCCAGCAGTGAGTATCTCCCGGGGAACTATGGCTACACCTTC
>TRBJ2-3|.|TRBV7-7|.
CASSIVASDTQYF
TGTGCCAGCAGCATTGTAGCATCCGATACGCAGTATTTT
>TRBJ2-1|TRBD2|TRBV9|.
CASSFGRSYNEQFF
TGTGCCAGTTCTTTCGGGAGGTCCTACAATGAGCAGTTCTTC
>TRBJ2-2|.|TRBV28|.
CASSLSPGRMGYRELFF
TGTGCCAGCAGTTTATCCCCCGGGCGGATGGGCTATAGGGAGCTGTTTTTT
>TRBJ2-1|TRBD1|TRBV6-5|.
CASKRGPVYNEQFF
TGTGCCAGCAAAAGGGGGCCTGTCTACAATGAGCAGTTCTTC